This is a list of T cell receptor beta chains from one sample in a study of identical twins. MiXCR, run by TCRdb on the 5' RACE reads, gives a single entry per CDR3 protein. Of 200,000 or so distinct CDR3 sequences in the sample, approximately 15% were seen once. The same data also went into a second study, on T cells expressing NK-cell markers.

Sequencing was performed on CD8+ T cells sorted from blood. The receptors originated from a woman under 30 in good health. Each CDR3 is given with its conserved first and last residue. The order of the fields is clone size, CDR3 length, V gene, J gene, D gene, CDR3 DNA, CDR3 protein. A D gene is named only where the DNA matches it firmly. Size is stated for part of the rows, as once, few or many counts, or as a class when the clone is expanded.

>NA|12|TRBV18|TRBJ2-3|NA
TGTGCCAGCTCACCAGTTCTAGATACGCAGTATTTT
CASSPVLDTQYF
>few|16|TRBV6-5|TRBJ2-7|NA
TGTGCCAGCAGTTACTCCTCCGGGATTAGCTCCTACGAGCAGTACTTC
CASSYSSGISSYEQYF
>few|14|TRBV29-1|TRBJ1-2|NA
TGCAGCGCTGTGTTATCACCTGGCAACTATGGCTACACCTTC
CSAVLSPGNYGYTF
>many|12|TRBV29-1|TRBJ2-7|NA
TGCAGCGTTCGTATCAGGGATTACGAGCAGTACTTC
CSVRIRDYEQYF
>few|16|TRBV12-3/TRBV12-4|TRBJ2-1|NA
TGTGCCAGCAGCACGGACTTCCCGAGCTCCTACAATGAGCAGTTCTTC
CASSTDFPSSYNEQFF
>many|12|TRBV20-1|TRBJ2-2|NA
TGCAGTGCGCCCCGACTAGCCGGGGAGCTGTTTTTT
CSAPRLAGELFF
>NA|14|TRBV4-1|TRBJ2-7|NA
TGCGCCAGCAGCCAAGCCGGGGGCGCCTACGAGCAGTACTTC
CASSQAGGAYEQYF
>few|13|TRBV27|TRBJ2-7|NA
TGTGCCAGCAGTCCATCGGCCCCCGCCGAGCAGTACTTC
CASSPSAPAEQYF
>once|15|TRBV7-6|TRBJ2-7|TRBD2
TGTGCCAGCAGCCCAGAAGCGGGAGGTTCCTACGAGCAGTACTTC
CASSPEAGGSYEQYF
>NA|15|TRBV29-1|TRBJ1-2|NA
TGCAGCGTCCCGGGAAGGGCAGACCGAGTCTATGGCTACACCTTC
CSVPGRADRVYGYTF
>NA|14|TRBV6-2/TRBV6-3|TRBJ2-1|NA
TGTGCCAGCGGCGACCCCTTTCTAGGCGATGAGCAGTTCTTC
CASGDPFLGDEQFF
>many|13|TRBV13|TRBJ2-3|NA
TGTGCCAGCAGCTTAAGGGGAACAGATACGCAGTATTTT
CASSLRGTDTQYF
>NA|14|TRBV20-1|TRBJ2-7|NA
TGCAGTGCTCTGGGCCAGGGTAGCTCCTACGAGCAGTACTTC
CSALGQGSSYEQYF
>NA|15|TRBV11-2|TRBJ1-3|NA
TGTGCCAGCAGCTCATGGACAGACTCTGGAAACACCATATATTTT
CASSSWTDSGNTIYF
>NA|11|TRBV29-1|TRBJ2-7|NA
TGCAGCGTTGTGGTCGTTGAAGAGCAGTACTTC
CSVVVVEEQYF
>few|11|TRBV6-5|TRBJ2-2|NA
TGTGCCAGCGAAGGGTGGGGGGAGCTGTTTTTT
CASEGWGELFF
>NA|14|TRBV5-5|TRBJ2-1|NA
TGTGCCAGCAGCCCCGACGGAGGCCCCAATGAGCAGTTCTTC
CASSPDGGPNEQFF
>NA|15|TRBV9|TRBJ2-1|TRBD2
TGTGCCAGCAGCGTGTTCCTAGCGGGTAACAATGAGCAGTTCTTC
CASSVFLAGNNEQFF
>few|13|TRBV9|TRBJ2-7|NA
TGTGCCAGCAGCTCGGGACTGGACTACGAGCAGTACTTC
CASSSGLDYEQYF
>once|17|TRBV20-1|TRBJ2-1|NA
TGCTGTGCTGGGGTGTTGAGGCGGGATCGAACCTACAATGAGCAGTTCTTC
CCAGVLRRDRTYNEQFF
>NA|16|TRBV5-6|TRBJ2-7|NA
TGTGCCAGCAGCTCTCCCCGTCGGACAGCTTCCTACGAGCAGTACTTC
CASSSPRRTASYEQYF
>NA|14|TRBV5-4|TRBJ2-7|NA
TGTGCCAGCCGGGACGGGGGTGACTCCTACGAGCAGTACTTC
CASRDGGDSYEQYF
>many|13|TRBV5-6|TRBJ2-1|NA
TGTGCCAGCAGCGCCGACAGTTACAATGAGCAGTTCTTC
CASSADSYNEQFF
>few|12|TRBV12-3/TRBV12-4|TRBJ1-1|NA
TGTGCCAGCCGTAGGGGAAACACTGAAGCTTTCTTT
CASRRGNTEAFF
>NA|11|TRBV28|TRBJ1-1|NA
TGTGCCGCCCGGCGGAACACTGAAGCTTTCTTT
CAARRNTEAFF
>NA|15|TRBV5-1|TRBJ1-2|NA
TGCGCCAGCAGTTTTGGGGCGGGGAATAACTATGGCTACACCTTC
CASSFGAGNNYGYTF
>few|13|TRBV7-9|TRBJ1-2|NA
TGTGCCAGCAGCTTAGCGCCCAACTATGGCTACACCTTC
CASSLAPNYGYTF
>few|13|TRBV5-1|TRBJ2-7|NA
TGCGCCAGCAGCTTGGACGGGGTCTACGAGCAGTACTTC
CASSLDGVYEQYF
>NA|12|TRBV27|TRBJ2-2|NA
TGTGCCAGCGGGCGGGTCGGCGGGGAGCTGTTTTTT
CASGRVGGELFF
>many|15|TRBV7-9|TRBJ2-1|TRBD2
TGTGCCAGCAGCTTGGGCGCGGGAGACTACAATGAGCAGTTCTTC
CASSLGAGDYNEQFF
>many|14|TRBV7-2|TRBJ1-1|NA
TGTGCCAGCAGCTTAGGTGGGAGGAACACTGAAGCTTTCTTT
CASSLGGRNTEAFF
>NA|12|TRBV12-3/TRBV12-4|TRBJ2-1|NA
TGTGCCAGCAGTTACGTCGTCCATGAGCAGTTCTTC
CASSYVVHEQFF
>NA|15|TRBV10-3|TRBJ2-1|NA
TGTGCCATCAGTGGCGAAAGGGGATCCTACAATGAGCAGTTCTTC
CAISGERGSYNEQFF
>few|11|TRBV30|TRBJ1-1|NA
TGTGCCTGGAGTGCTCATACTGAAGCTTTCTTT
CAWSAHTEAFF
>NA|15|TRBV7-2|TRBJ2-2|NA
TGTGCCAGCAGCTTAGTATCGTCGGGGTTCGGGGAGCTGTTTTTT
CASSLVSSGFGELFF
>many|17|TRBV20-1|TRBJ2-2|TRBD2
TGCAGTGCTAGAGAGGCAGCGGGAGCGCTCGGTACCGGGGAGCTGTTTTTT
CSAREAAGALGTGELFF
>NA|12|TRBV20-1|TRBJ2-1|NA
TGCAGTGCTAGAGGGACAGTGTATGAGCAGTTCTTC
CSARGTVYEQFF
>few|13|TRBV9|TRBJ2-1|NA
TGTGCCAGCAGCGTTAGCTACCTCAATGAGCAGTTCTTC
CASSVSYLNEQFF
>NA|14|TRBV7-2|TRBJ2-3|NA
TGTGCCAGCAGCTTAGCAGGGCCTGGTAGTACGCAGTATTTT
CASSLAGPGSTQYF
>NA|14|TRBV29-1|TRBJ2-1|NA
TGCAGCGTTGTGGCAGCGAGCTCCTACAATGAGCAGTTCTTC
CSVVAASSYNEQFF
>few|15|TRBV27|TRBJ2-3|NA
TGTGCCAGCAGCGCTGGGACGGTTAGCACAGATACGCAGTATTTT
CASSAGTVSTDTQYF
>NA|18|TRBV5-1|TRBJ2-1|NA
TGCGCCAGCAGCTTGGGCGTCTATCTGTTTACCTCCTACAATGAGCAGTTCTTC
CASSLGVYLFTSYNEQFF
>few|14|TRBV15|TRBJ2-5|TRBD1
TGTGCCACCAGCAGACCCGGACAGGAAGAGACCCAGTACTTC
CATSRPGQEETQYF
>NA|15|TRBV12-3/TRBV12-4|TRBJ2-1|NA
TGTGCCAGCCCGGGGGAACTTCGACCCTACAATGAGCAGTTCTTC
CASPGELRPYNEQFF
>NA|14|TRBV5-4|TRBJ2-1|TRBD1
TGTGCCAGCAGCCCCATTACAGGGGACAATGAGCAGTTCTTC
CASSPITGDNEQFF
>NA|13|TRBV29-1|TRBJ1-2|TRBD1
TGCAGCGTCGACAGGGGACTCACCTATGGCTACACCTTC
CSVDRGLTYGYTF
>few|15|TRBV7-9|TRBJ2-3|TRBD2
TGTGCCAGCAGCTGGGGACTAGCGGGAACAGATACGCAGTATTTT
CASSWGLAGTDTQYF
>NA|12|TRBV20-1|TRBJ1-1|NA
TGCAGTGCTAGTTCACTGAGAGCGGAAGCTTTCTTT
CSASSLRAEAFF
>NA|14|TRBV7-9|TRBJ2-3|NA
TGTGCCAGCAGCTTCGATACGGGCACAGATACGCAGTATTTT
CASSFDTGTDTQYF
>NA|15|TRBV12-3/TRBV12-4|TRBJ2-2|NA
TGTGCTGTACCCCCCCGGGGGTCAGTCGCCGGGGAGCTGTTTTTT
CAVPPRGSVAGELFF
>NA|17|TRBV16|TRBJ2-5|TRBD1
TGTGCCAGCAGCCAATGGGCGGGACAGGAGAGCCAAGAGACCCAGTACTTC
CASSQWAGQESQETQYF
>many|13|TRBV12-3/TRBV12-4|TRBJ2-5|NA
TGTGCCAGCAGTTCCTACAACCAAGAGACCCAGTACTTC
CASSSYNQETQYF
>few|15|TRBV29-1|TRBJ2-3|TRBD2
TGCAGCGTCACAGGACTAGCGGGGGAGGCAGATACGCAGTATTTT
CSVTGLAGEADTQYF
>NA|17|TRBV10-3|TRBJ2-5|NA
TGTGCCATCAGTGAGTCGACGCGGGACAGCCTCAAAGAGACCCAGTACTTC
CAISESTRDSLKETQYF
>few|16|TRBV9|TRBJ2-2|TRBD1
TGTGCCAGCAGCACCACGGGACAGGGGGCCGTCGGGGAGCTGTTTTTT
CASSTTGQGAVGELFF
>NA|10|TRBV20-1|TRBJ1-5|NA
TGCAGTGCTGGAGATCAGCCCCAGCATTTT
CSAGDQPQHF
>NA|14|TRBV5-6|TRBJ1-4|NA
TGTGCCAGCAGCATGGTTGCAACTAATGAAAAACTGTTTTTT
CASSMVATNEKLFF
>NA|12|TRBV25-1|TRBJ2-5|NA
TGTGCCAGCAGTGGGGTGGAAGAGACCCAGTACTTC
CASSGVEETQYF
>NA|15|TRBV7-9|TRBJ1-1|NA
TGTGCCAGCAGCTTAGCGAGGGAAGGGGACACTGAAGCTTTCTTT
CASSLAREGDTEAFF